These T cell receptor beta chains were read from a single sample in a study of cytomegalovirus exposure and HLA in healthy donors. Sequencing was performed with immunoSEQ multiplex PCR; in TCRdb, only in-frame clones are kept and a portion is missing. Of approximately 170,000 clones listed, around 80% are singletons. Specimen: PBMCs. The origin of the receptors is a boy younger than 10 in good health and CMV-seronegative. The CDR3 runs from the conserved cysteine through the conserved F or W. Each record gives: V gene, J gene, clone size, D gene, CDR3 DNA, CDR3 protein. The D gene is left open where the match is weak. Not every row has a clone size; where given, it reads once, few, many or a size class.

>TRBV7-9|TRBJ2-2|-|-
TGTGCCATTTTCGTTGGGGCGGGGAGCACCGGGGAGCTGTTTTTT
CAIFVGAGSTGELFF
>TRBV7-2|TRBJ2-1|-|TRBD2
TGTGCCAGCAGCTTTTCCGGGACTAGCGGGAGGAACAATGAGCAGTTCTTC
CASSFSGTSGRNNEQFF
>TRBV27|TRBJ2-1|-|TRBD2
TGTGCCAGCAGTTTAGCACTAGCGGGAGCAGGTGAGCAGTTCTTC
CASSLALAGAGEQFF
>TRBV5-1|TRBJ1-1|-|TRBD1
TGCGCCAGCAGCTTGGCCGGCCTGACAGGGTCGGACACTGAAGCTTTCTTT
CASSLAGLTGSDTEAFF
>TRBV7-2|TRBJ2-1|-|TRBD2
TGTGCCAGCAGATTTAGCGGGGGGGCGGGTAATGAGCAGTTCTTC
CASRFSGGAGNEQFF
>TRBV7-9|TRBJ2-7|-|-
TGTGCCAGCAGCTTGCGCGATCAGGGCGAGCAGTACTTC
CASSLRDQGEQYF
>TRBV6-1|TRBJ1-1|-|TRBD1
TGTGCCAGCAGTGAATGGGACAGGGATACTGAAGCTTTCTTT
CASSEWDRDTEAFF
>TRBV6-5|TRBJ1-2|-|-
TGTGCCAGCAGTTATGACAGAGCCTATGGCTACACCTTC
CASSYDRAYGYTF
>TRBV25-1|TRBJ2-4|once|TRBD1
TGTGCCAGCAGTGCCGCCAGACAGGGGAGTAACATTCAGTACTTC
CASSAARQGSNIQYF
>TRBV28|TRBJ2-7|-|-
TGTGCCAGCAGAGAGTCTTACTACGAGCAGTACTTC
CASRESYYEQYF
>TRBV7-2|TRBJ1-6|-|-
TGTGCCAGCAGTCTTTCCTTTAGGACAACTCCGTCACCCCTCCACTTT
CASSLSFRTTPSPLHF
>TRBV6-5|TRBJ1-2|-|TRBD1
TGTGCCAGCAGCCCCGGGACAGGTGGTGGCTACACCTTC
CASSPGTGGGYTF
>TRBV2|TRBJ2-6|-|TRBD2
TGTGCCAGCAGTCGCGGGAGCTCTGGGGCCAACGTCCTGACTTTC
CASSRGSSGANVLTF
>TRBV7-8|TRBJ1-1|-|-
TGTGCCAGCAGCTTATATACAGGGCCTGGGGACACTGAAGCTTTCTTT
CASSLYTGPGDTEAFF
>TRBV29-1|TRBJ2-3|-|TRBD1
TGCAGCGTTGGGACAGGGAAAAGCACAGATACGCAGTATTTT
CSVGTGKSTDTQYF
>TRBV4-1|TRBJ2-7|-|-
TGCGCCAGCAGCCTCGCAGAAGACTACGAGCAGTACTTC
CASSLAEDYEQYF
>TRBV27|TRBJ2-3|-|TRBD2
TGTGCCAGCAGTCTTACTAGCGGGAGCTGGATTGATACGCAGTATTTT
CASSLTSGSWIDTQYF
>TRBV21-1|TRBJ2-1|-|-
TGTGCCAGCAGCAATTATAACGGGACTAGCGGGGGTAATGAGCAGTTCTTC
CASSNYNGTSGGNEQFF
>TRBV4-1|TRBJ2-2|-|-
TGCGCCAGCAGCCAGCCCAGGGGAAGGACCGGGGAGCTGTTTTTT
CASSQPRGRTGELFF
>TRBV9|TRBJ2-3|-|-
TGTGCCAGCAGCGTAGAAAGCAGCACAGATACGCAGTATTTT
CASSVESSTDTQYF
>TRBV10-3|TRBJ2-2|-|-
TGTGCCATCAGAAATGCGGGGTCCAGCGGGGAGCTGTTTTTT
CAIRNAGSSGELFF
>TRBV9|TRBJ2-3|-|-
TGTGCCAGCAGCGCAACTACGTCTGGCGCAGATACGCAGTATTTT
CASSATTSGADTQYF
>TRBV30|TRBJ1-3|-|-
TGTGCCTGGGGACCGCGGGGCGGAAACACCATATATTTT
CAWGPRGGNTIYF
>TRBV30|TRBJ2-2|-|-
TGTGCCTGGAGTGGACAGAACACCGGGGAGCTGTTTTTT
CAWSGQNTGELFF
>TRBV21-1|TRBJ2-7|-|-
TGTGCCAGCAACCCTGGGGCGGGAGTAGGAGAGCAGTACTTC
CASNPGAGVGEQYF
>TRBV19|TRBJ2-2|-|-
TGTGCCAGTAGTTCGAACAGGTATTCAGGCGGGGAGCTGTTTTTT
CASSSNRYSGGELFF
>TRBV6-5|TRBJ2-1|-|TRBD2
TGTGCCAGCAGCCGTAGCGGGAGTACCTACAATGAGCAGTTCTTC
CASSRSGSTYNEQFF
>TRBV6-1|TRBJ1-3|-|-
TGTGCCAGTTCTAACTCTGGAAACACCATATATTTT
CASSNSGNTIYF
>TRBV7-2|TRBJ2-7|-|TRBD2
TGTGCCAGCAGCACGGGACTAGCGGGCCTCCAGTTGTACTTC
CASSTGLAGLQLYF
>TRBV4-1|TRBJ2-5|-|TRBD2
TGCGCCAGCAGCCACCGACTAGCGGGAGGGAGAGAGACCCAGTACTTC
CASSHRLAGGRETQYF
>TRBV5-4|TRBJ2-5|-|-
TGTGCCAGCAGCTTGGAGGTGGGCAGAGCTCAAGAGACCCAGTACTTC
CASSLEVGRAQETQYF
>TRBV19|TRBJ2-6|-|-
TGTGCCAGTAGTATATACTCGGGGGGCTTCTCTGGGGCCAACGTCCTGACTTTC
CASSIYSGGFSGANVLTF
>TRBV5-5|TRBJ2-5|-|TRBD1
TGTGCCAGCAGCCTCGACAGGGGTTGGGAGACCCAGTACTTC
CASSLDRGWETQYF
>TRBV7-9|TRBJ1-4|-|TRBD1
TGTGCCAGCAGCCGCTCGGCATTTACCGGGACAGGGGGTGAAAAACTGTTTTTT
CASSRSAFTGTGGEKLFF
>TRBV14|TRBJ2-4|-|TRBD1
TGTGCCAGCAGCCCTCGCTCCGGGACAGGGGGCGAAAACATTCAGTACTTC
CASSPRSGTGGENIQYF